This is a list of T cell receptor beta chains from one sample in a study of control samples from healthy donors and cancer patients. Measured with immunoSEQ multiplex PCR; TCRdb has only the in-frame clones, and not every one. Of over 100,000 clones listed, 75% to 95% were seen once; the top ten hold 2% to 3%. Sequenced: blood. Every receptor here comes from a man in his forties in good health. The CDR3 runs from the conserved cysteine through the conserved F or W. Each record gives: D gene, V gene, clone size, J gene, CDR3 DNA, CDR3 protein. A D gene is named only where the DNA matches it firmly. Size values are once, few and many counts, or a class for expanded clones, and some rows have none.

.,TRBV6-5,.,TRBJ2-2,TGTGCCAGCAGAGGGACTTCTAATGTAGGCGGGGAGCTGTTTTTT,CASRGTSNVGGELFF
.,TRBV6-4,.,TRBJ2-2,TGTGCCAGCAGTGACGGGGGGGGCGACGGGGAGCTGTTTTTT,CASSDGGGDGELFF
TRBD2,TRBV28,.,TRBJ2-5,TGTGCCAGCAGTTCACCCCTAGCGGGGACAGAGACCCAGTACTTC,CASSSPLAGTETQYF
.,TRBV6-5,.,TRBJ2-1,TGTGCCAGCAGAGATCAGGGTACTTGGGGGGAGCAGTTCTTC,CASRDQGTWGEQFF
.,TRBV9,.,TRBJ2-1,TGTGCCAGCAGCGTAGTGCAGAGCTCAACGCAGTTCTTC,CASSVVQSSTQFF
.,TRBV4-2,.,TRBJ2-3,TGTGCCAGCAGCCAAGCAAGTAGGGACACAGATACGCAGTATTTT,CASSQASRDTDTQYF
.,TRBV11-2,.,TRBJ1-4,TGTGCCAGCAGCCCTAGTCCCCGAGTTTGGGAAAAACTGTTTTTT,CASSPSPRVWEKLFF
TRBD2,TRBV27,.,TRBJ2-3,TGTGCCAGCCTCATTAGCGGGGGTAGCACAGATACGCAGTATTTT,CASLISGGSTDTQYF
TRBD1,TRBV2,.,TRBJ1-2,TGTGCCAGCAGGAAGGGACAGGGGTCCCATGGCTACACCTTC,CASRKGQGSHGYTF
TRBD2,TRBV3-1/TRBV3-2,.,TRBJ2-3,TGTGCCAGCAGCCAAGTTCGAGGGGCTAGCGGGGTGGGCCCTACAGATACGCAGTATTTT,CASSQVRGASGVGPTDTQYF
TRBD2,TRBV7-2,.,TRBJ2-2,TGTGCCAGCTCCCAGCGGGGGGCCTACGCCCTAACCACCGGGGAGCTGTTTTTT,CASSQRGAYALTTGELFF
.,TRBV7-3,.,TRBJ1-5,TGTGCCAGCAGCTTAGCAGACAATCAGCCCCAGCATTTT,CASSLADNQPQHF
TRBD2,TRBV27,.,TRBJ2-1,TGTGCCAGCAGTGGGACTAGCGGGGCACACAATGAGCAGTTCTTC,CASSGTSGAHNEQFF
TRBD1,TRBV2,.,TRBJ1-2,TGTGCCAGCACCGACAGGGAGGAGGCTGGCTACACCTTC,CASTDREEAGYTF
.,TRBV2,.,TRBJ2-1,TGTGCCAGCAGTTGGGGGAACAATGAGCAGTTCTTC,CASSWGNNEQFF
.,TRBV7-9,.,TRBJ1-4,TGTGCCAGCAGCTTAGAAAGCAGAAATGAAAAACTGTTTTTT,CASSLESRNEKLFF
.,TRBV7-3,.,TRBJ2-2,TGTGCCAGCAGCTTCGGAGCCACCGGGGAGCTGTTTTTT,CASSFGATGELFF
.,TRBV9,.,TRBJ1-1,TGTGCCAGCAGCGTAGATCCCCAGGGAGGAATGAACACTGAAGCTTTCTTT,CASSVDPQGGMNTEAFF
TRBD2,TRBV3-1/TRBV3-2,.,TRBJ2-1,TGTGCCAGCAGCCTTTTGCGGGGGGGATCGAGCATCATGAGTGAGCAGTTCTTC,CASSLLRGGSSIMSEQFF
.,TRBV7-3,.,TRBJ2-3,TGTGCCAGCAGCTTATTCGGCACAGATACGCAGTATTTT,CASSLFGTDTQYF
TRBD2,TRBV9,.,TRBJ2-1,TGTGCCAGCAGCGTAGCGAGCGGGGAGTACAATGAGCAGTTCTTC,CASSVASGEYNEQFF
.,TRBV4-2,.,TRBJ2-3,TGTGCCAGCAGCCAAGACGGGACTAGCACAGATACGCAGTATTTT,CASSQDGTSTDTQYF
.,TRBV2,.,TRBJ2-2,TGTGCCAACGGGGGGCGGGAGCTGTTTTTT,CANGGRELFF
.,TRBV28,.,TRBJ1-5,TGTGCCAGCAGTACCCGGGACTATAGCAATCAGCCCCAGCATTTT,CASSTRDYSNQPQHF
TRBD1,TRBV4-2,.,TRBJ2-2,TGTGCCAGCAGCCTCCAGACAGGGACCGGGGAGCTGTTTTTT,CASSLQTGTGELFF
.,TRBV28,.,TRBJ2-4,TGTGCCAGCAGTCCAGGGGATCAAAACATTCAGTACTTC,CASSPGDQNIQYF
TRBD1,TRBV4-2,few,TRBJ1-5,TGTGCCAGCAGCCCAAACCGTCGCACAGGGGGTGGACAGCCCCAGCATTTT,CASSPNRRTGGGQPQHF
.,TRBV3-1/TRBV3-2,few,TRBJ1-3,TGTGCCAGCAGCCAAGATCTCGGGTCAGGAAACACCATATATTTT,CASSQDLGSGNTIYF
TRBD2,TRBV6-5,.,TRBJ2-2,TGTGCCAGTCTGGGACTAGCGGGGCGGGAGCTGTTTTTT,CASLGLAGRELFF
.,TRBV5-3,.,TRBJ2-2,TGTGCCAGAGCTAACTTTAGGGATGGCGGGGAGCTGTTTTTT,CARANFRDGGELFF
TRBD1,TRBV19,.,TRBJ1-1,TGTGCCAGTAGCCCGGGACAGGGGCTGGGAGCTTTCTTT,CASSPGQGLGAFF
.,TRBV2,.,TRBJ1-5,TGTGCCAGCCGGCACCTTTGGAGCAATCAGCCCCAGCATTTT,CASRHLWSNQPQHF
.,TRBV10-2,.,TRBJ2-5,TGCGCCAGCAGTGAGTCGGAGAGATGGCGCCGCGGGGAGACCCAGTACTTC,CASSESERWRRGETQYF
TRBD1,TRBV29-1,.,TRBJ2-7,TGCAGCGTCGGACAGGATGGCTACGAGCAGTACTTC,CSVGQDGYEQYF
.,TRBV7-3,.,TRBJ1-5,TGTGCCAGCAGCCTCGGCCCTAATCAGCCCCAGCATTTT,CASSLGPNQPQHF
.,TRBV3-1/TRBV3-2,.,TRBJ2-7,TGTGCCAGCAGCCAAAATTTCCAGGGGACCTACGAGCAGTACTTC,CASSQNFQGTYEQYF
.,TRBV6-5,once,TRBJ1-2,TGTGCCAGCTCCGTAGACGGTAATGGCTACACCTTC,CASSVDGNGYTF
.,TRBV30,.,TRBJ1-1,TGTGCCTGGAGCACCCCCCCCGGTGAAGCTTTCTTT,CAWSTPPGEAFF
.,TRBV3-1/TRBV3-2,once,TRBJ2-7,TGTGCCAGCAGCCAAGATCCGGCATTAGGAGAGCAGTACTTC,CASSQDPALGEQYF
.,TRBV6-4,few,TRBJ2-7,TGTGCCACACATAGCAGGTACTCCTACTACGAGCAGTACTTC,CATHSRYSYYEQYF
.,TRBV24-1,.,TRBJ1-1,TGTGCCACCAGTGATTGGAAAGGGGCTGAAGCTTTCTTT,CATSDWKGAEAFF
.,TRBV9,few,TRBJ1-6,TGTGCCAGCGCCGGAGGCCTCCAAGGATCACCCCTCCACTTT,CASAGGLQGSPLHF
.,TRBV6-1,.,TRBJ1-4,TGTGCCAGCAGTGAATTCGGGAATGGAGGAGAAAAACTGTTTTTT,CASSEFGNGGEKLFF
.,TRBV18,.,TRBJ2-1,TGTGCCAGCTCACCGCCCTCCTACAATGAGCAGTTCTTC,CASSPPSYNEQFF
.,TRBV10-3,.,TRBJ1-6,TGTGCCATCAGTGAGTTTGTAGGCAATTCACCCCTCCACTTT,CAISEFVGNSPLHF
TRBD1,TRBV5-1,.,TRBJ1-1,TGCGCCAGCAGCTCCGGGACAGATGAGAACACTGAAGCTTTCTTT,CASSSGTDENTEAFF
.,TRBV9,.,TRBJ2-1,TGTGCCAGCAGCGTAACCTCAAATTCCTACAATGAGCAGTTCTTC,CASSVTSNSYNEQFF
.,TRBV4-2,.,TRBJ2-3,TGTGCCAGCAGCCAAGCAAGAGCAGCTCGCACAGATACGCAGTATTTT,CASSQARAARTDTQYF
TRBD1,TRBV7-6,.,TRBJ2-7,TGTGCCAGCAGTTCTAGGACAGGGGGCGTTTACGAGCAGTACTTC,CASSSRTGGVYEQYF
.,TRBV6-5,.,TRBJ2-3,TGTGCCAGCAAGGCAGGGGGGCTTAGCACAGATACGCAGTATTTT,CASKAGGLSTDTQYF
TRBD1,TRBV19,.,TRBJ1-5,TGTGCCAGTAGTTCAACCGGGACAGGGGTTTTGTATCAGCCCCAGCATTTT,CASSSTGTGVLYQPQHF
.,TRBV5-1,once,TRBJ1-1,TGCGCCAGCCTGATGGACAGCGCCGGCGCTGAAGCTTTCTTT,CASLMDSAGAEAFF
.,TRBV7-2,.,TRBJ1-1,TGTGCCAGCAGCCCCAGGACGGATAAAGAAGCTTTCTTT,CASSPRTDKEAFF
.,TRBV11-3,once,TRBJ2-7,TGTGCCAGCAGCTTGGGGGGATCTTCCTACGAGCAGTACTTC,CASSLGGSSYEQYF
.,TRBV6-6,.,TRBJ1-2,TGTGCCTCAACCCGTGTCCGTGGCTACACCTTC,CASTRVRGYTF
TRBD2,TRBV5-1,few,TRBJ2-1,TGCGCCAGCAGCGGGTTGGCTAGCGGGGGGGCCATCGATGAGCAGTTCTTC,CASSGLASGGAIDEQFF
.,TRBV28,once,TRBJ2-7,TGTGCCAGCAGGTTGACCGGGGGAGAATACGAGCAGTACTTC,CASRLTGGEYEQYF